The rows below give T cell receptor beta chains drawn from one sample of a study of identical twins. TCRdb re-derived calls from the 5' RACE reads in MiXCR, one entry per CDR3 protein. The table shows 1,800,000 or so distinct CDR3 sequences, with roughly 35% occurring only once. Sequenced input: cord blood. The receptors originated from a newborn girl in good health. Each CDR3 is given with its conserved first and last residue.

j_call v_call cdr3_aa
TRBJ2-5 TRBV25-1 CASRIGLAGVAYF
TRBJ2-3 TRBV6-1 CASRQGVPFTDTQYF
TRBJ2-5 TRBV5-1 CASSPIHRAQETQYF
. TRBV28 CASSLRLVDKNIQYF
TRBJ1-1 TRBV5-1 CASSDAGSGNTEAFF
TRBJ2-2 TRBV20-1 CSASAAASTGELFF
TRBJ2-5 TRBV28 CASSMTGHLRNEQYF
TRBJ2-1 TRBV5-6 CASSDPGLYGNEQFF
TRBJ1-2 TRBV20-1 CSARPGTLLYGYTF
TRBJ1-2 TRBV2 CASSPQGPAMEYGYTF
TRBJ2-1 TRBV20-1 CSVWLAGHNEQFF
TRBJ1-4 TRBV7-2 CASSFRQGGREKLFF
TRBJ1-2 TRBV10-3 CAISELQVHGYTF
TRBJ2-3 TRBV5-1 CASSLRGSVADTQYF